The 26 T cell receptor beta chains listed next were all sequenced from one sample in a study of T cells in Graves' hyperthyroidism and ophthalmopathy. From RNA transcripts, TCR beta CDR3 regions were amplified. Using the HTBI primer set, a first-round RT-PCR was run on the TCR CDR3. TCRdb re-derived calls from the multiplex PCR reads in MiXCR, one entry per CDR3 protein. The sample lists about 700,000 distinct CDR3 sequences, 45% occurring once. The sample taken for sequencing was peripheral blood or thyroid tissue (not recorded which). All receptors derive from an adult man with Graves' disease, either hyperthyroidism or ophthalmopathy (not recorded which).

This clonotype was counted at least ten times. The chain has TRBV9 and TRBJ1-1, with D perhaps TRBD1 (6 bases). V dropped 0 bases and J dropped 1 base, with 10 bases sitting between them. Germline-derived CDR1 and CDR2 are SGDLS and YYNGEE. The CDR3 loop spans 15 amino acids. The DNA for the CDR3 is TGTGCCAGCAGCGTAGGAACAGGGCGGAACACTGAAGCTTTCTTT. Translated: CASSVGTGRNTEAFF.

V and J are TRBV20-1 and TRBJ1-6; D remains unclear. CDR1 DFQATT and CDR2 SNEGSKA come from the germline V gene (reference sequence). The CDR3 loop spans 15 amino acids. Trimming took off 6 bases at V and 2 bases at J, with 14 bases between the two ends. CDR3 sequence (DNA): TGCAGTGCAACGACCGGAATAACCTATAATTCACCCCTCCACTTT. It translates to CSATTGITYNSPLHF.

The chain couples TRBV7-8 to TRBJ2-2, with a tentative D call TRBD1 (7 bases). This CDR3 is built from 13 residues. Looked up from germline, CDR1 is SGHVS and CDR2 is FQNEAQ. V was clipped by 5 bases and J by 8 bases, with 12 bases between them. The CDR3 loop reads CASSRAGQGELFF. DNA of the CDR3: TGTGCCAGCAGCCGCGCGGGACAGGGGGAGCTGTTTTTT.

This clonotype showed up just a few times. An end of the junction differs from the germline gene, which may be a read error. The gene calls are TRBV10-3 and TRBJ1-3; D is possibly TRBD1 (6 bases). The CDR3 runs 14 residues. Germline CDR1 and CDR2: ENHRY and SYGVKD. CDR3 amino acids: CASSVNRAGDTIYF. CDR3 DNA sequence: TGTGCCAGCAGTGTAAACAGGGCGGGAGACACCATATATTTT.

As to this clonotype: A much bigger clone sits one base away, suggesting this may be a read error. The J gene is TRBJ1-2, the V gene TRBV24-1; D is unclear. Per the germline V gene, CDR1 is KGHDR and CDR2 is SFDVKD. CDR3 length: 13 amino acids. V gave up 7 bases and J gave up 2 bases, with 10 bases separating them. This chain's CDR3 is CATRTDMNYGYTF. The CDR3 DNA reads TGTGCCACCAGAACCGACATGAACTATGGCTACACCTTC.

This clonotype showed up many times. The rearrangement joins TRBV29-1 to TRBJ2-5; possible D gene TRBD2, 7 bases. V lost 4 bases and J lost 5, with 11 bases in between. CDR3 length: 12 amino acids. Germline V lookup: CDR1 SQVTM, CDR2 ANQGSEA. The CDR3 spells CSVVQGGETQYF. The DNA of the CDR3 is TGCAGCGTTGTACAGGGAGGGGAGACCCAGTACTTC. Looking up the rest from reference TRBV29-1 and TRBJ2-5 gives the full variable domain: SAVISQKPSRDICQRGTSLTIQCQVDSQVTMMFWYRQQPGQSLTLIATANQGSEATYESGFVIDKFPISRPNLTFSTLTVSNMSPEDSSIYLCSVVQGGETQYFGPGTRLLVL.

The genes are TRBV19 and TRBJ1-1, with no clear D. V shed 0 bases and J shed 1 base, with 9 bases lying between them. The CDR3 spans 15 residues. Per the germline V gene, CDR1 is LNHDA and CDR2 is SQIVND (reference sequence). The CDR3 coding sequence is TGTGCCAGTAGTATAGATGGTCGGGGGAACACTGAAGCTTTCTTT. Its translation is CASSIDGRGNTEAFF.

V and J are TRBV2 and TRBJ1-6; TRBD1 agrees at 8 bases. J lost 11 bases, V lost 2 bases, and 5 bases had no gene match. The CDR3 contains 14 residues. Germline CDR1 SNHLY, CDR2 FYNNEI. The chain's CDR3 is CASSETDRGAPLHF. The DNA for the CDR3 is TGTGCCAGCAGTGAAACCGACAGGGGAGCACCCCTCCACTTT.

In this sample, this clonotype turned up a few times. The gene calls are TRBV6-6 and TRBJ1-2, with a possible D match to TRBD1 (5 bases). The CDR3 covers 14 residues. Between the trimmed V and J ends, which lost 6 bases and 2 bases, there was a span of 13 bases. Germline V gene lookup returns CDR1 MNHNY and CDR2 SVGAGI (reference sequence). Written as DNA, the CDR3 is TGTGCCAGCAGCGACCCAGGGACCAACTATGGCTACACCTTC. This translates into CASSDPGTNYGYTF.

There are many counts of this clonotype. This chain uses TRBV2 with TRBJ1-4, with D maybe TRBD1 (6 bases). Germline values: CDR1 SNHLY, CDR2 FYNNEI. V was trimmed by 7 bases and J by 5 bases, leaving 14 bases between them. The CDR3 has 14 residues. Here the CDR3 DNA reads TGTGCCAGCAACGCGGACAGAAGGAATGAAAAACTGTTTTTT. It translates to CASNADRRNEKLFF. The full variable domain, completed using reference TRBV2 and TRBJ1-4, is EPEVTQTPSHQVTQMGQEVILRCVPISNHLYFYWYRQILGQKVEFLVSFYNNEISEKSEIFDDQFSVERPDGSNFTLKIRSTKLEDSAMYFCASNADRRNEKLFFGSGTQLSVL.

The sample holds a few counts of this clonotype. The rearrangement uses TRBV9 and TRBJ1-2, with D unresolved. V was cut by 3 bases and J by 6 bases, with 21 bases left in between. The CDR3 is 16 amino acids. Germline V lookup: CDR1 SGDLS, CDR2 YYNGEE. The chain's CDR3 is CASSDPKASSSNGYTF. The CDR3 DNA reads TGTGCCAGCAGCGACCCCAAGGCCAGCTCTTCGAATGGCTACACCTTC.

Concerning this clonotype itself: A much larger clone sits a single nucleotide away, making a read error possible. CDR3 in amino acids: CATSRGRVFRDPNQPQHF. In DNA form, the CDR3 reads TGTGCCACCAGCAGAGGTAGGGTGTTTCGGGACCCCAATCAGCCCCAGCATTTT. The V and J genes are TRBV15 and TRBJ1-5; D may be TRBD1 (5 bases). Germline CDR1 is LNHNV and CDR2 is YYDKDF (reference sequence). The CDR3 runs to 18 residues. V lost 1 base and J lost 3, with 19 bases in between. Variable domain in full (rest from reference TRBV15 and TRBJ1-5): DAMVIQNPRYQVTQFGKPVTLSCSQTLNHNVMYWYQQKSSQAPKLLFHYYDKDFNNEADTPDNFQSRRPNTSFCFLDIRSPGLGDTAMYLCATSRGRVFRDPNQPQHFGDGTRLSIL.

V gene TRBV20-1 combines with J gene TRBJ1-6, with D possibly matching TRBD1 (5 bases). This CDR3 is 15 amino acids long. V gave up 6 bases and J gave up 4 bases, with 16 bases separating them. CDR1 and CDR2 from the germline V gene are DFQATT and SNEGSKA (reference sequence). CDR3 nucleotides: TGCAGTGCCAGGCGGGACGGTCTATATAATTCACCCCTCCACTTT. Its translation is CSARRDGLYNSPLHF.

The rearrangement uses TRBV15 and TRBJ2-7; 13 positions match TRBD2. The CDR3 length is 18 residues. V shed 6 bases, J shed 2 bases, and the junction held 13 bases outside the gene matches. Germline CDR1 and CDR2: LNHNV and YYDKDF (reference sequence). The CDR3 loop reads CATRIWPWTSGSPYEQYF. In DNA form, the CDR3 reads TGTGCCACCAGGATTTGGCCATGGACTAGCGGGAGCCCCTACGAGCAGTACTTC.

CDR3 loop: CASSPSSGTTDTQYF. CDR3 nucleotides: TGTGCCAGCAGCCCCTCTAGCGGAACCACAGATACGCAGTATTTT. The chain links TRBV7-9 to TRBJ2-3; 7 positions agree with TRBD2. The germline gives CDR1 SEHNR, CDR2 FQNEAQ (reference sequence). After removal of 5 bases from V and 2 bases from J, the junction contained 7 bases not matched to a gene. The CDR3 has 15 residues.

The chain has TRBV25-1 and TRBJ2-7, with TRBD2 matching 7 bases. This CDR3 is built from 16 residues. Germline assignment: CDR1 MGHDK and CDR2 SYGVNS. V was clipped by 6 bases and J by 1 base; unmatched bases: 12. As DNA, the CDR3 is TGTGCCAGCAGCCCCACTCCGGGACTACCTTCCTACGAGCAGTACTTC. The encoded protein is CASSPTPGLPSYEQYF.

In its sample, this clonotype was seen a few times. The CDR3 sequence: CASHLNTEAFF. The CDR3 nucleotides read TGTGCCAGCCATCTGAACACTGAAGCTTTCTTT. V usage is TRBV2 and J usage is TRBJ1-1; no firm D call. The CDR3 covers 11 residues. Germline V CDR1 and CDR2: SNHLY, FYNNEI. V lost 8 bases and J lost 0, with 4 bases in between.

For this clonotype: A much larger clone sits a single nucleotide away, making a read error possible. The chain joins TRBV7-9 to TRBJ1-1, with a possible D match to TRBD1 (5 bases). Germline loops: CDR1 SEHNR, CDR2 FQNEAQ (reference sequence). CDR3 length equals 15 residues. The CDR3: CASSLGGRLNTEVFF. Written as DNA, the CDR3 is TGTGCCAGCAGCTTAGGGGGGAGATTGAACACTGAAGTTTTCTTT.

This clonotype was recorded many times. The chain carries TRBV29-1 and TRBJ1-2; 7 bases match TRBD1. V lost 2 bases to trimming and J lost 7 bases; unmatched junction nucleotides: 7. The CDR3 spans 13 residues. Germline-derived CDR1 and CDR2 are SQVTM and ANQGSEA. The CDR3 nucleotides are TGCAGCGTTGAAATCGACAGGGCGTCTGGCTACACCTTC. Amino acids: CSVEIDRASGYTF.

The chain's CDR3 is CASSFRRGAGGNYGYTF. The CDR3, as DNA: TGTGCCAGCAGTTTCCGACGGGGGGCAGGGGGTAACTATGGCTACACCTTC. The chain combines TRBV9 with TRBJ1-2; TRBD1 aligns across 7 bases. Germline V CDR1 and CDR2: SGDLS, YYNGEE. Losses at the gene ends were 5 bases for V and 1 base for J; bases not matched to a gene: 14. The CDR3 contains 17 residues. The full variable domain, rest sourced from reference TRBV9 and TRBJ1-2, is DSGVTQTPKHLITATGQRVTLRCSPRSGDLSVYWYQQSLDQGLQFLIQYYNGEERAKGNILERFSAQQFPDLHSELNLSSLELGDSALYFCASSFRRGAGGNYGYTFGSGTRLTVV.

The table lists this clonotype with many counts. The rearrangement joins TRBV15 to TRBJ1-5; D is perhaps TRBD1 (5 bases). The CDR3 covers 16 residues. The germline V and J ends were trimmed by 6 bases and 2 bases, with 17 bases remaining between them. Germline V CDR1 and CDR2: LNHNV, YYDKDF (reference sequence). The CDR3 nucleotides read TGTGCCACCAGGGGGGGGTCTGGGAGCGGCAATCAGCCCCAGCATTTT. Residues: CATRGGSGSGNQPQHF. The full variable domain, in which reference TRBV15 and TRBJ1-5 provide the parts outside the CDR3, is DAMVIQNPRYQVTQFGKPVTLSCSQTLNHNVMYWYQQKSSQAPKLLFHYYDKDFNNEADTPDNFQSRRPNTSFCFLDIRSPGLGDTAMYLCATRGGSGSGNQPQHFGDGTRLSIL.

The gene calls are TRBV7-6 and TRBJ2-3; 8 bases are shared with TRBD1. The CDR3 has 16 amino acids. Trimming at V came to 1 base and at J to 0 bases, leaving 3 bases not matched to a gene. Looked up from germline, CDR1 is SGHVS and CDR2 is FNYEAQ. In DNA, the CDR3 is TGTGCCAGCAGCTTAGGGACAGGGAGTAGCACAGATACGCAGTATTTT. Translation gives CASSLGTGSSTDTQYF.

This chain's CDR3 is CSARGTGNGYTF. The CDR3 nucleotides are TGCAGTGCTAGGGGGACAGGGAATGGCTACACCTTC. V and J are TRBV20-1 and TRBJ1-2, with 9 bases identical to TRBD1. This CDR3 is 12 amino acids long. Germline V gene sequence: CDR1 DFQATT, CDR2 SNEGSKA (reference sequence). V dropped 3 bases and J dropped 6; count of bases not matched to a gene: 2.

The V gene is TRBV6-1, the J gene TRBJ1-6, with TRBD1 matching 11 bases. Looked up from germline, CDR1 is MNHNS and CDR2 is SASEGT. CDR3 length: 13 residues. V trimming: 9 bases; J trimming: 8 bases; junction bases outside the gene matches: 3. The CDR3 loop reads CASGTGGHSPLHF. The CDR3 coding sequence is TGTGCCAGTGGGACAGGGGGACATTCACCCCTCCACTTT.

CDR3 amino acids: CASSVTPQGETQYF. Written as DNA, the CDR3 is TGTGCCAGCAGCGTTACCCCCCAGGGAGAGACCCAGTACTTC. This rearrangement joins TRBV12-5 to TRBJ2-5; possibly TRBD1 for D (5 bases). The germline gives CDR1 LGHNT, CDR2 FRNRAP. The CDR3 runs 14 residues.

This clonotype was found a few times. The chain couples TRBV6-1 to TRBJ1-1, with a weak D call TRBD1 (6 bases). This CDR3 has 17 amino acids. Germline lookup yields CDR1 MNHNS and CDR2 SASEGT. V was pared by 4 bases and J by 5 bases, with 23 bases between. This CDR3 is CASSAQPGGQSGTEAFF. Here the CDR3 DNA reads TGTGCCAGCAGTGCTCAACCTGGGGGACAAAGCGGGACTGAAGCTTTCTTT.